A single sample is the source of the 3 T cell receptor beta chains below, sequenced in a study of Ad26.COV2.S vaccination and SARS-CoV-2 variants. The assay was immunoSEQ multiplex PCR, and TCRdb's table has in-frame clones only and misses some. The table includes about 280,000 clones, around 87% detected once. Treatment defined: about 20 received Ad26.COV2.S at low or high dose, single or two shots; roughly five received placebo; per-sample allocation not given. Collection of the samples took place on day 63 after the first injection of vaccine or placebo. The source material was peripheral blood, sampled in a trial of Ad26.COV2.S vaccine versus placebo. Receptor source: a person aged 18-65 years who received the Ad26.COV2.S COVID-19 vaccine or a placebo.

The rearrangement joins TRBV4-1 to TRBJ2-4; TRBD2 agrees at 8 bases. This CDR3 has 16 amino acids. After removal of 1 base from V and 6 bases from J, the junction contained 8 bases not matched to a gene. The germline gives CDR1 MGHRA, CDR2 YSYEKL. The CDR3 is CASSQAGGPYGNIQYF. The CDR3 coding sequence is TGCGCCAGCAGCCAAGCGGGGGGGCCTTACGGAAACATTCAGTACTTC.

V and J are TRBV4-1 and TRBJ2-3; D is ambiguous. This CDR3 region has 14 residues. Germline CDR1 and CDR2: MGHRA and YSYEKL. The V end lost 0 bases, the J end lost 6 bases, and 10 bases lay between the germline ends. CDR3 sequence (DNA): TGCGCCAGCAGCCAAGATATAGGGCCGGATACGCAGTATTTT. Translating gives CASSQDIGPDTQYF.

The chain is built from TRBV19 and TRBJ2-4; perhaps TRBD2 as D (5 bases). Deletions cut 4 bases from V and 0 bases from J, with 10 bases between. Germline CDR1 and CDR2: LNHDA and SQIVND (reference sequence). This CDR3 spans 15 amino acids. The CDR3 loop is CASSSQRLAKNIQYF. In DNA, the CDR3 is TGTGCCAGTAGTAGTCAGCGGTTAGCCAAAAACATTCAGTACTTC.